The 32 T cell receptor beta chains presented below share a single source sample, sequenced in a study of blood T cell repertoires in COVID-19. TCRdb keeps only in-frame clones here, not all; method: immunoSEQ multiplex PCR. The data contain fewer than 150,000 clones, 80% to 85% of them seen just once; the ten biggest clones take up less than 9.5%. Sequencing was performed on peripheral blood. The receptor source for this set is a human donor in a cohort sampled during active COVID-19.

The chain has TRBV9 and TRBJ1-2, with a possible D match to TRBD1 (6 bases). From germline, CDR1 is SGDLS and CDR2 YYNGEE. The CDR3 has 15 residues. V lost 3 bases to trimming and J lost 5 bases, with 17 bases between them. The CDR3 here is CASSAYRDTLYGYTF. CDR3 sequence (DNA): TGTGCCAGCAGCGCATACCGGGACACGCTATATGGCTACACCTTC.

V is TRBV7-9 and J is TRBJ2-6; D is ambiguous. The germline V gene has CDR1 SEHNR and CDR2 FQNEAQ (reference sequence). There are 15 residues in the CDR3. V lost 7 bases, J lost 2 bases, and 12 bases lay in between. DNA of the CDR3: TGTGCCAGCACCATTGCCGGTACTGGGGCCAACGTCCTGACTTTC. Its protein is CASTIAGTGANVLTF.

The chain joins TRBV7-8 to TRBJ2-2; TRBD1 aligns across 7 bases. The V gene end was trimmed by 5 bases and the J gene end by 7 bases; junction bases not matched to a gene: 4. The CDR3 has 13 residues. The germline V gene has CDR1 SGHVS and CDR2 FQNEAQ. The CDR3 coding sequence is TGTGCCAGCAGCGTTAGGGGGCTCGGGGAGCTGTTTTTT. This gives the protein CASSVRGLGELFF.

The V gene is TRBV4-2, the J gene TRBJ2-3; TRBD2 matches 14 bases. Germline CDR1 LGHNA, CDR2 YNFKEQ. CDR3 length: 16 residues. Trimming took 4 bases from V and 10 from J; bases not matched to a gene: 10. CDR3 coding DNA: TGTGCCAGCAGCCCGGGACTAGCGGGGGCCAGGCGGGCGCAGTATTTT. This gives the protein CASSPGLAGARRAQYF.

The chain employs TRBV19 and TRBJ2-2, with a tentative D call TRBD2 (6 bases). With 3 bases removed from V and 6 bases from J, the gap between germline ends came to 14 bases. Germline V gene data show CDR1 as LNHDA and CDR2 as SQIVND (reference sequence). The CDR3 runs to 15 residues. CDR3 bases: TGTGCCAGTAGTATGGGACTGGATTTGGCCGGGGAGCTGTTTTTT. Translated: CASSMGLDLAGELFF.

The rearrangement joins TRBV2 to TRBJ1-2; 7 bases match TRBD1. Germline V CDR1 and CDR2: SNHLY, FYNNEI. The CDR3 is 14 amino acids. J was trimmed by 7 bases and V by 6 bases; bases with no gene match: 11. CDR3 amino acids: CASSDPGQRLGYTF. CDR3 nucleotides: TGTGCCAGCAGCGATCCGGGACAGAGACTTGGCTACACCTTC.

V is TRBV5-5 and J is TRBJ2-7; 8 bases agree with TRBD1. V lost 4 bases and J lost 6; bases outside the gene matches: 15. Per germline, CDR1 SGHKS and CDR2 YYEKEE (reference sequence). The CDR3 has 16 residues. The CDR3 sequence: CASSRWDRSLQSEQYF. The CDR3 nucleotides are TGTGCCAGCAGCAGATGGGACAGGAGCCTTCAGAGCGAGCAGTACTTC.

The chain has TRBV18 and TRBJ1-5, with D hard to call. From germline, CDR1 is KGHSH and CDR2 LQKENI. The V gene lost 1 base and the J gene lost 4 bases, with 8 bases spanning the gap. The CDR3 extends over 14 amino acids. CDR3 loop: CASSPLEGNQPQHF. Here the CDR3 DNA reads TGTGCCAGCTCACCACTTGAGGGAAATCAGCCCCAGCATTTT. The entire variable domain, with the rest obtained from reference TRBV18 and TRBJ1-5, is as follows: NAGVMQNPRHLVRRRGQEARLRCSPMKGHSHVYWYRQLPEEGLKFMVYLQKENIIDESGMPKERFSAEFPKEGPSILRIQQVVRGDSAAYFCASSPLEGNQPQHFGDGTRLSIL.

V usage is TRBV2 and J usage is TRBJ2-5, with 8 bases lining up with TRBD1. CDR1 and CDR2 from the germline V gene are SNHLY and FYNNEI. The length of the CDR3 is 14 residues. Trimming cost V 5 bases and J 5 bases; bases outside gene matches: 7. CDR3 protein: CASSPGGARETQYF. The CDR3 nucleotides read TGTGCCAGCAGTCCAGGGGGCGCACGGGAGACCCAGTACTTC.

The chain has TRBV19 and TRBJ1-5; D might be TRBD1 (6 bases). The CDR3 loop spans 13 amino acids. V lost 3 bases, J lost 11 bases, and 14 bases lay in between. Germline V lookup: CDR1 LNHDA, CDR2 SQIVND (reference sequence). The chain's CDR3 is CASSITGIVSQHF. CDR3 nucleotides: TGTGCCAGTAGTATTACAGGGATCGTGTCCCAGCATTTT. The full variable domain, in which reference TRBV19 and TRBJ1-5 provide the parts outside the CDR3, is DGGITQSPKYLFRKEGQNVTLSCEQNLNHDAMYWYRQDPGQGLRLIYYSQIVNDFQKGDIAEGYSVSREKKESFPLTVTSAQKNPTAFYLCASSITGIVSQHFGDGTRLSIL.

The chain uses TRBV3-1 (or the pseudogene TRBV3-2) and TRBJ2-7, with D hard to call. This CDR3 is 12 amino acids long. Per germline, CDR1 LGHDT and CDR2 YNNKEL (reference sequence). V gave up 8 bases and J gave up 4 bases, with 12 bases separating them. The CDR3: CASAGRGYEQYF. DNA of the CDR3: TGTGCCAGCGCCGGCCGAGGTTACGAGCAGTACTTC.

The V and J genes are TRBV10-3 and TRBJ1-5, with D tentatively TRBD1 (6 bases). Germline V CDR1 and CDR2: ENHRY, SYGVKD. Trimming stripped 10 bases from V and 2 bases from J, with 9 bases between. This CDR3 has 12 amino acids. The CDR3 DNA sequence: TGTGCCACTTCAGGGGGCAATCAGCCCCAGCATTTT. This sequence encodes CATSGGNQPQHF.

The genes are TRBV27 and TRBJ2-7, with a tentative D call TRBD1 (7 bases). Germline-derived CDR1 and CDR2 are MNHEY and SMNVEV (reference sequence). Between the trimmed V and J ends, which lost 3 bases and 8 bases, there was a span of 17 bases. The CDR3 is made up of 14 amino acids. CDR3 region: CASSFDRARGKQYF. CDR3 nucleotide sequence: TGTGCCAGCAGTTTCGACAGGGCCCGGGGGAAGCAGTACTTC.

This chain links TRBV9 with TRBJ2-2; the D gene is possibly TRBD1 (5 bases). The germline gives CDR1 SGDLS, CDR2 YYNGEE. The ends were cut back, 4 bases at V and 6 bases at J, with 10 bases in the middle. The CDR3 extends over 13 amino acids. Here the CDR3 reads CASSTRTPGELFF. CDR3 coding DNA: TGTGCCAGCAGCACCCGGACACCCGGGGAGCTGTTTTTT.

CDR3 protein: CASSPFPGGPYNEQFF. Written as DNA, the CDR3 is TGTGCCAGCTCACCCTTTCCGGGGGGGCCCTACAATGAGCAGTTCTTC. V and J are TRBV18 and TRBJ2-1, with TRBD2 matching 8 bases. Unmatched junction bases numbered 6, after V lost 3 bases and J lost 2 bases. This CDR3 contains 16 residues. Germline loops: CDR1 KGHSH, CDR2 LQKENI.

The rearrangement joins TRBV27 to TRBJ1-2; D is perhaps TRBD1 (6 bases). The V end was cut by 5 bases, the J end by 6 bases, with 19 bases between. Germline loops: CDR1 MNHEY, CDR2 SMNVEV (reference sequence). The length of the CDR3 is 15 residues. CDR3 residues: CASSPLDRQADGYTF. DNA for the CDR3: TGTGCCAGCAGTCCCCTCGACAGGCAAGCCGATGGCTACACCTTC.

This clone was seen a handful of times. The rearrangement links TRBV13 to TRBJ2-2, with 8 bases matching TRBD1. Germline V gene lookup returns CDR1 PRHDT and CDR2 FYEKMQ (reference sequence). The junction had 13 bases not matched to a gene; V was cut back by 5 bases and J by 5 bases. The CDR3 length is 17 residues. The CDR3 nucleotides are TGTGCCAGCAGCCCCACCTTAGGACAGGGCGGGACCGGGGAGCTGTTTTTT. Protein: CASSPTLGQGGTGELFF.

This clone has only one observation. The CDR3 reads CASSYSIQGRMNTEAFF. CDR3 in DNA: TGTGCCAGCAGTTACTCCATACAGGGGCGTATGAACACTGAAGCTTTCTTT. The chain links TRBV6-2 or TRBV6-3 to TRBJ1-1; 7 nucleotides align to TRBD1. V shed 0 bases, J shed 0 bases, and the junction held 7 bases outside the gene matches. Germline CDR1 is MNHEY and CDR2 is SVGEGT. The CDR3 is 17 amino acids.

The chain joins TRBV19 to TRBJ2-1; D is unclear. The V gene's germline CDR1 is LNHDA and CDR2 SQIVND (reference sequence). This CDR3 region has 11 residues. V lost 5 bases and J 8 bases, leaving 7 bases between the germline ends. The CDR3 spells CASSPSHEQFF. In DNA form, the CDR3 reads TGTGCCAGTAGTCCCTCCCATGAGCAGTTCTTC.

This rearrangement joins TRBV7-9 to TRBJ1-1; no clear D. Germline V gene sequence: CDR1 SEHNR, CDR2 FQNEAQ (reference sequence). V gave up 2 bases and J gave up 12 bases, with 19 bases separating them. The CDR3 runs to 14 residues. The DNA of the CDR3 is TGTGCCAGCAGCTTACGAGGAACCTCCTCTGAGACTTTCTTT. Protein product: CASSLRGTSSETFF.

The chain is built from TRBV27 and TRBJ1-2, with a weak D call TRBD1 (6 bases). CDR3 length: 13 amino acids. V was shortened by 5 bases and J by 8 bases, with 15 bases between the two germline ends. Per germline, CDR1 MNHEY and CDR2 SMNVEV (reference sequence). The CDR3 nucleotides read TGTGCCAGCAGTCAGGGGCCTCCTGGAGGCTACACCTTC. It codes for CASSQGPPGGYTF.

The rearrangement uses TRBV2 and TRBJ2-5; 10 bases map to TRBD2. Germline V CDR1 and CDR2: SNHLY, FYNNEI. J gave up 6 bases and V 2 bases, and 6 bases lay outside the gene matches. This CDR3 region has 15 residues. The CDR3 protein is CASSELSSGGKTQYF. The DNA for the CDR3 is TGTGCCAGCAGTGAACTTTCTAGCGGGGGAAAGACCCAGTACTTC.

The rearrangement uses TRBV5-1 and TRBJ2-7; D is perhaps TRBD1 (6 bases). Trimming removed 4 bases from V and 3 bases from J, with 17 bases in between. The CDR3 length is 15 residues. Germline loops: CDR1 SGHRS, CDR2 YFSETQ. The CDR3 DNA follows: TGCGCCAGCAGCCCCGGACAGCAGACGATCTACGAGCAGTACTTC. It specifies CASSPGQQTIYEQYF.

The V gene is TRBV28, the J gene TRBJ2-3, with a possible D match to TRBD2 (6 bases). The CDR3 is 12 amino acids. CDR1 is MDHEN, CDR2 SYDVKM, per germline. V lost 6 bases and J 4 bases, leaving 8 bases between the germline ends. In DNA, the CDR3 is TGTGCCAGCAGCTCGGGGGCAGATACGCAGTATTTT. This gives the protein CASSSGADTQYF.

The chain carries TRBV6-6 and TRBJ2-6, with 10 bases identical to TRBD2. The trim removed 5 bases at V and 1 base at J, leaving 8 bases unmatched. Germline V gene sequence: CDR1 MNHNY, CDR2 SVGAGI (reference sequence). This CDR3 is 18 amino acids long. The DNA of the CDR3 is TGTGCCAGCAGTCTCCAGCGGGGGGGACGGTCTGGGGCCAACGTCCTGACTTTC. Translated, it gives CASSLQRGGRSGANVLTF.

J is TRBJ2-7 and V is TRBV25-1, with D maybe TRBD2 (7 bases). V shed 5 bases and J shed 3 bases, with 17 bases lying between them. Germline V CDR1 and CDR2: MGHDK, SYGVNS. The CDR3 length is 15 residues. The CDR3 is CASSPRRGGGYEQYF. CDR3 in DNA: TGTGCCAGCAGTCCCCGACGGGGAGGGGGCTACGAGCAGTACTTC.

This clone was detected a few times. The rearrangement links TRBV19 to TRBJ1-3; D not certain. This CDR3 contains 15 residues. V lost 6 bases and J lost 0, with 12 bases in between. Germline loops: CDR1 LNHDA, CDR2 SQIVND (reference sequence). Here the CDR3 reads CASSSTTYSGNTIYF. The CDR3 coding sequence is TGTGCCAGTAGCTCCACCACTTACTCTGGAAACACCATATATTTT.

The chain carries TRBV2 and TRBJ1-6; weak D call: TRBD1 (5 bases). V lost 0 bases, J lost 9 bases, and 9 bases lay in between. This CDR3 has 14 residues. Germline values: CDR1 SNHLY, CDR2 FYNNEI. The CDR3 bases are TGTGCCAGCAGTGAAGCGCAGGGAGGTTCACCCCTCCACTTT. This gives the protein CASSEAQGGSPLHF.

The CDR3 region has the DNA TGTGCCAGCAGCTTGGGCAGGGTAAGCAGCAATGAGCAGTTCTTC. Translated: CASSLGRVSSNEQFF. The chain is built from TRBV5-5 and TRBJ2-1; D is possibly TRBD1 (5 bases). The CDR3 loop spans 15 amino acids. Trimming removed 0 bases from V and 6 bases from J, with 13 bases in between. Germline V gene lookup returns CDR1 SGHKS and CDR2 YYEKEE (reference sequence).

The chain recombines TRBV6-6 with TRBJ2-5; TRBD1 matches 8 bases. V lost 3 bases to trimming and J lost 1 base; unmatched junction nucleotides: 7. Germline CDR1 MNHNY, CDR2 SVGAGI (reference sequence). This CDR3 contains 16 residues. In DNA form, the CDR3 reads TGTGCCAGCAGTTATGGAGACAGGGGAACCCAAGAGACCCAGTACTTC. Protein product: CASSYGDRGTQETQYF.

The rearrangement links TRBV28 to TRBJ2-7, with TRBD1 as a possible D gene (6 bases). Trimming pared 6 bases from V and 4 bases from J, leaving 7 bases between. The germline V gene encodes CDR1 MDHEN and CDR2 SYDVKM. The CDR3 sequence is 11 residues long. This chain's CDR3 is CASRGGYEQYF. The CDR3 DNA sequence: TGTGCCAGCAGAGGGGGATACGAGCAGTACTTC.

This chain links TRBV6-6 with TRBJ2-2, with TRBD1 matching 9 bases. In germline, CDR1 is MNHNY, CDR2 SVGAGI (reference sequence). The junction had 10 bases not matched to a gene; V was cut back by 4 bases and J by 13 bases. The CDR3 consists of 14 residues. The CDR3 DNA sequence: TGTGCCAGCAGTTCCGCCGGGACAGGGATTTGGCTGTTTTTT. The encoded protein is CASSSAGTGIWLFF.